This entry lists 25 T cell receptor beta chains sequenced from one sample in a study of Tregs in tolerant kidney transplant recipients. Sequenced by immunoSEQ multiplex PCR; TCRdb stores in-frame clones only, minus some. The table shows tens of thousands of clones, with less than 95% occurring only once. Sample: Tregs from blood. The receptors here all came from a human donor in good health.

The V gene is TRBV10-3, the J gene TRBJ2-1; the D is unclear. V lost 7 bases, J lost 8 bases, and 9 bases lay in between. CDR1 is ENHRY, CDR2 SYGVKD, per germline. This CDR3 comprises 11 residues. In DNA, the CDR3 is TGTGCCATCAAGCAACTTCATGAGCAGTTCTTC. Its protein product is CAIKQLHEQFF.

The chain recombines TRBV10-2 with TRBJ2-4; D remains unclear. The CDR3 is made up of 14 amino acids. Per the germline V gene, CDR1 is WSHSY and CDR2 is SAAADI. Trimming left V 6 bases short and J 0 bases short, with 9 bases between. For the CDR3, the DNA is TGCGCCAGCAGCTCAATCCTAGCCAAAAACATTCAGTACTTC. It is translated as CASSSILAKNIQYF.

This chain connects TRBV2 to TRBJ2-7; 9 bases match TRBD2. Germline assignment: CDR1 SNHLY and CDR2 FYNNEI. V dropped 11 bases and J dropped 2; count of bases not matched to a gene: 7. The CDR3 runs to 13 residues. In DNA, the CDR3 is TGTGCCGGAGGGACTAGCAGAACCTACGAGCAGTACTTC. It specifies CAGGTSRTYEQYF.

V gene TRBV10-1 combines with J gene TRBJ1-1; D not certain. V was cut by 1 base and J by 4 bases, with 10 bases left in between. The CDR3 runs 14 residues. Germline V gene sequence: CDR1 WNHNN, CDR2 SYGVQD (reference sequence). CDR3 coding DNA: TGCGCCAGCAGTGAGTACCGGGGAGGCACTGAAGCTTTCTTT. Its translation: CASSEYRGGTEAFF.

The chain recombines TRBV18 with TRBJ1-4, with TRBD1 matching 9 bases. The CDR3 is 13 amino acids. Trimming removed 4 bases from V and 8 bases from J; junction bases left unmatched: 2. Germline V gene data show CDR1 as KGHSH and CDR2 as LQKENI. The CDR3 nucleotides read TGTGCCAGCTCACTTGGACAGGGGGAAAAACTGTTTTTT. It translates to CASSLGQGEKLFF.

This chain joins TRBV5-1 and TRBJ2-3, with 12 bases matching TRBD2. Germline CDR1 SGHRS, CDR2 YFSETQ. The CDR3 extends over 20 amino acids. The V segment lost 5 bases and the J segment 0 bases; nucleotides outside the gene matches: 16. CDR3 region: CASRGLASGRASLSTDTQYF. The DNA of the CDR3 is TGCGCCAGCAGAGGGTTGGCTAGCGGGAGGGCCTCCTTAAGCACAGATACGCAGTATTTT.

The V call is TRBV2, the J call TRBJ2-5; D is uncertain. The J call may be incorrect, as the DNA end agrees better with TRBJ2-7. The CDR3 totals 17 residues. From germline, CDR1 is SNHLY and CDR2 FYNNEI. The CDR3 DNA is TGTGCCAGCAGTGAAGGTCGCAGTTTCCTTATCTCCTACGAGCAGTACTTC. Translating it yields CASSEGRSFLISYEQYF.

This chain connects TRBV4-1 to TRBJ2-4; D unclear. Trimming pared 2 bases from V and 2 bases from J, leaving 4 bases between. The germline CDR1 and CDR2 sequences are MGHRA and YSYEKL. CDR3 size: 13 residues. The CDR3 protein is CASSQPPKNIQYF. The CDR3 bases are TGCGCCAGCAGCCAACCCCCCAAAAACATTCAGTACTTC.

The chain carries TRBV19 and TRBJ2-2; 7 nucleotides agree with TRBD2. The germline V gene has CDR1 LNHDA and CDR2 SQIVND (reference sequence). The CDR3 totals 15 residues. After removal of 4 bases from V and 5 bases from J, the junction contained 7 bases not matched to a gene. This chain's CDR3 is CASSKRRERTGELFF. In nucleotides, the CDR3 is TGTGCCAGTAGTAAACGGCGGGAGCGGACCGGGGAGCTGTTTTTT.

The rearrangement uses TRBV7-3 and TRBJ2-3; D remains unclear. V dropped 5 bases and J dropped 4 bases, with 10 bases sitting between them. The CDR3 covers 13 residues. The germline V gene encodes CDR1 SGHTA and CDR2 FQGTGA. The CDR3 DNA reads TGTGCCAGCAGCCGGGCGAAGGCAGATACGCAGTATTTT. Translated: CASSRAKADTQYF. The variable domain in full, with the rest retrieved from reference TRBV7-3 and TRBJ2-3, is GAGVSQTPSNKVTEKGKYVELRCDPISGHTALYWYRQSLGQGPEFLIYFQGTGAADDSGLPNDRFFAVRPEGSVSTLKIQRTERGDSAVYLCASSRAKADTQYFGPGTRLTVL.

V is TRBV18 and J is TRBJ2-2; no clear D gene. The ends were cut back, 3 bases at V and 1 base at J, with 15 bases in the middle. Looked up from germline, CDR1 is KGHSH and CDR2 is LQKENI. The CDR3 sequence is 17 residues long. As DNA, the CDR3 is TGTGCCAGCTCACCGGGTATGGTGCCACTGAACACCGGGGAGCTGTTTTTT. As protein: CASSPGMVPLNTGELFF.

The J gene is TRBJ1-1, the V gene TRBV7-6; no clear D gene. The CDR3 contains 14 residues. Germline CDR1 SGHVS, CDR2 FNYEAQ. The V end was cut by 2 bases, the J end by 3 bases, with 10 bases between. Here the CDR3 reads CASSLRAWDTEAFF. The CDR3, as DNA: TGTGCCAGCAGCTTAAGGGCCTGGGACACTGAAGCTTTCTTT.

This chain links TRBV4-1 with TRBJ2-3; 9 bases agree with TRBD1. Looked up from germline, CDR1 is MGHRA and CDR2 is YSYEKL. V lost 3 bases to trimming and J lost 3 bases; unmatched junction nucleotides: 13. The CDR3 extends over 18 amino acids. The CDR3 region is CASSQRVGQGFGTDTQYF. CDR3 coding DNA: TGCGCCAGCAGCCAGCGGGTCGGACAGGGGTTCGGGACAGATACGCAGTATTTT.

J is TRBJ2-1 and V is TRBV29-1; TRBD1 agrees at 7 bases. Looked up from germline, CDR1 is SQVTM and CDR2 is ANQGSEA. This CDR3 region has 12 residues. The V segment lost 8 bases and the J segment 1 base; nucleotides outside the gene matches: 2. In DNA, the CDR3 is TGCAGCCTGGGACAGTCCTACAATGAGCAGTTCTTC. Protein: CSLGQSYNEQFF.

The J gene is TRBJ1-1, the V gene TRBV11-2; no clear D gene. This CDR3 comprises 12 residues. Germline V gene sequence: CDR1 SGHAT, CDR2 FQNNGV. Trimming shortened V by 0 bases and J by 11 bases, and 10 bases separated the two germline ends. Written as DNA, the CDR3 is TGTGCCAGCAGCTTAGAAGGGCGGAGGGCTTTCTTT. This gives the protein CASSLEGRRAFF.

CDR3 amino acids: CASSARQGLGEKLFF. The CDR3 coding sequence is TGTGCCAGCAGTGCTAGACAGGGCCTTGGGGAAAAACTGTTTTTT. The J gene is TRBJ1-4, the V gene TRBV6-1, with 7 nucleotides matching TRBD1. V lost 4 bases and J lost 8; bases outside the gene matches: 10. CDR1 and CDR2 (germline): MNHNS, SASEGT. This CDR3 comprises 15 residues.

This clone was seen a single time. The chain employs TRBV5-1 and TRBJ1-6, with D unresolved. The CDR3 consists of 16 residues. Germline CDR1 is SGHRS and CDR2 is YFSETQ. V gave up 4 bases and J gave up 2 bases, with 13 bases separating them. The chain's CDR3 is CASSPGSTTYNSPLHF. CDR3 nucleotides: TGCGCCAGCAGCCCCGGGTCCACCACCTATAATTCACCCCTCCACTTT.

This clone was counted only a few times. The chain recombines TRBV27 with TRBJ2-6, with D perhaps TRBD2 (5 bases). The V end lost 3 bases, the J end lost 0 bases, and 9 bases lay between the germline ends. The CDR3 runs to 16 residues. Germline V CDR1 and CDR2: MNHEY, SMNVEV (reference sequence). Here the CDR3 reads CASSFWGVSGANVLTF. DNA for the CDR3: TGTGCCAGCAGTTTTTGGGGAGTCTCTGGGGCCAACGTCCTGACTTTC.

This chain links TRBV7-3 with TRBJ1-1; D unclear. The CDR3 covers 15 residues. The V end was cut by 5 bases, the J end by 2 bases, with 15 bases between. CDR1 SGHTA and CDR2 FQGTGA come from the germline V gene. In DNA form, the CDR3 reads TGTGCCAGCAGCCCGGCGCCGGGGATTAACACTGAAGCTTTCTTT. Amino acid sequence: CASSPAPGINTEAFF.

The chain joins TRBV15 to TRBJ2-7; no firm D call. V was trimmed by 0 bases and J by 0 bases, leaving 6 bases between them. The CDR3 sequence is 14 residues long. Looked up from germline, CDR1 is LNHNV and CDR2 is YYDKDF (reference sequence). CDR3 loop: CATSRDISSYEQYF. CDR3 bases: TGTGCCACCAGCAGAGATATCTCCTCCTACGAGCAGTACTTC.

V is TRBV5-1 and J is TRBJ2-1; 11 bases map to TRBD2. CDR1 SGHRS and CDR2 YFSETQ come from the germline V gene. V was pared by 6 bases and J by 5 bases, with 4 bases of the junction left unmatched. CDR3 length: 14 residues. CDR3 residues: CASTPGLADNEQFF. The CDR3 nucleotides are TGCGCCAGCACCCCGGGACTAGCGGACAATGAGCAGTTCTTC.

Worth noting for this clone: Other DNA sequences in the same sample also yield this CDR3. V and J are TRBV5-1 and TRBJ2-3; TRBD2 agrees at 11 bases. The CDR3 loop spans 15 amino acids. Germline assignment: CDR1 SGHRS and CDR2 YFSETQ. The V segment lost 2 bases and the J segment 1 base; nucleotides outside the gene matches: 0. This CDR3 reads CASSLLAGGTDTQYF. In DNA form, the CDR3 reads TGCGCCAGCAGCTTACTAGCGGGGGGCACAGATACGCAGTATTTT.

This clone occurred once. V gene TRBV27 combines with J gene TRBJ1-5, with unresolved D. Germline CDR1 and CDR2: MNHEY and SMNVEV (reference sequence). This CDR3 is built from 18 residues. V was pared by 6 bases and J by 5 bases, with 26 bases between. CDR3 coding DNA: TGTGCCAGCAGCCCCAACGTGGGGAAACTAAAGAGCGATCAGCCCCAGCATTTT. The encoded protein is CASSPNVGKLKSDQPQHF.

This sequence joins TRBV9 and TRBJ2-3, with 15 bases fitting TRBD2. This CDR3 spans 21 amino acids. Losses at the gene ends were 4 bases for V and 4 bases for J; bases not matched to a gene: 19. The germline CDR1 and CDR2 sequences are SGDLS and YYNGEE. Written as DNA, the CDR3 is TGTGCCAGCAGCCGGATTGGCTACCCTAGGACTAGCGGGGGGGCCGCAGATACGCAGTATTTT. Encoded protein: CASSRIGYPRTSGGAADTQYF.

The chain recombines TRBV2 with TRBJ1-2; 7 bases match TRBD1. V was pared by 2 bases and J by 4 bases, with 10 bases of the junction left unmatched. The CDR3 is 16 amino acids. Germline CDR1 is SNHLY and CDR2 is FYNNEI. The CDR3 sequence: CASSEFVGQASYGYTF. The CDR3 DNA is TGTGCCAGCAGTGAATTTGTTGGACAGGCTTCCTATGGCTACACCTTC.